Below, 10 T cell receptor beta chains from the same sample are listed, as sequenced in a study of blood T cell repertoires in COVID-19. TCRdb's copy holds only in-frame clones and misses some; the assay was immunoSEQ multiplex PCR. There are a few hundred thousand clones in the sample; about 88% occur only once, and 1.2% lies in the top ten. Sequencing used PBMCs or T cells enriched from blood (not recorded which). The receptors were gathered from a woman between 18 and 29 years old who had recovered from COVID-19.

The chain is built from TRBV19 and TRBJ2-2, with D tentatively TRBD2 (6 bases). Germline CDR1 is LNHDA and CDR2 is SQIVND (reference sequence). CDR3 size: 14 residues. The V end was cut by 11 bases, the J end by 4 bases, with 17 bases between. The CDR3 nucleotides are TGTGCCGCCAAGGGGAGGAGGTCCACCGGGGAGCTGTTTTTT. This codes for CAAKGRRSTGELFF.

The chain joins TRBV27 to TRBJ1-2; D not certain. The germline V gene has CDR1 MNHEY and CDR2 SMNVEV (reference sequence). This CDR3 has 14 residues. Trimming cost V 2 bases and J 4 bases, with 11 bases left between them. The CDR3 DNA reads as TGTGCCAGCAGTTTAAGGCAGGCGAGCTATGGCTACACCTTC. It translates to CASSLRQASYGYTF.

The CDR3 nucleotides read TGTGCCAGCAGCGCAATGCCGGGCACCGGGGAGCTGTTTTTT. Protein product: CASSAMPGTGELFF. The chain carries TRBV9 and TRBJ2-2, with D uncertain. With 3 bases removed from V and 4 bases from J, the gap between germline ends came to 10 bases. In germline, CDR1 is SGDLS, CDR2 YYNGEE. CDR3 size: 14 residues.

The CDR3 DNA reads as TGCAGCGTTGAAGGGACAGGGGGTACCTACGAGCAGTACTTC. Protein product: CSVEGTGGTYEQYF. The chain has TRBV29-1 and TRBJ2-7; 10 bases are shared with TRBD1. Germline lookup yields CDR1 SQVTM and CDR2 ANQGSEA. Losses at the gene ends were 1 base for V and 2 bases for J; bases not matched to a gene: 2. CDR3 size: 14 residues.

The gene calls are TRBV6-6 and TRBJ2-7, with 7 bases that match TRBD1. This CDR3 spans 15 amino acids. Looked up from germline, CDR1 is MNHNY and CDR2 is SVGAGI (reference sequence). V gave up 2 bases and J gave up 2 bases; unmatched junction bases: 6. Here the CDR3 DNA reads TGTGCCAGCAGTTACGGGCAGGGGGAGACCTACGAGCAGTACTTC. Protein sequence: CASSYGQGETYEQYF.

The gene calls are TRBV7-9 and TRBJ1-1; D is possibly TRBD1 (5 bases). CDR3 length equals 14 residues. Germline V gene data show CDR1 as SEHNR and CDR2 as FQNEAQ (reference sequence). Trimming shortened V by 2 bases and J by 1 base, and 8 bases separated the two germline ends. CDR3 in amino acids: CASSLNTGNTEAFF. The CDR3 DNA reads as TGTGCCAGCAGCTTAAATACAGGGAACACTGAAGCTTTCTTT. Looking up the rest from reference TRBV7-9 and TRBJ1-1 gives the full variable domain: DTGVSQNPRHKITKRGQNVTFRCDPISEHNRLYWYRQTLGQGPEFLTYFQNEAQLEKSRLLSDRFSAERPKGSFSTLEIQRTEQGDSAMYLCASSLNTGNTEAFFGQGTRLTVV.

This clone was found once. The chain employs TRBV2 and TRBJ1-2, with a tentative D call TRBD1 (5 bases). Germline lookup yields CDR1 SNHLY and CDR2 FYNNEI. V was cut by 3 bases and J by 2 bases, with 10 bases left in between. The CDR3 is made up of 14 amino acids. The CDR3 region is CASSESRVNYGYTF. CDR3 DNA: TGTGCCAGCAGTGAGAGCAGGGTAAACTATGGCTACACCTTC.

The rearrangement joins TRBV6-5 to TRBJ1-5; D is perhaps TRBD1 (5 bases). From germline, CDR1 is MNHEY and CDR2 SVGAGI. The germline V and J ends were trimmed by 0 bases and 1 base, with 7 bases remaining between them. CDR3 length equals 15 residues. The DNA of the CDR3 is TGTGCCAGCAGTTACTCAAGACAGAGCAATCAGCCCCAGCATTTT. Protein: CASSYSRQSNQPQHF.

The rearrangement links TRBV7-2 to TRBJ2-1; TRBD2 is a possible D gene (5 bases). CDR1 is SGHTA, CDR2 FQGNSA, per germline. Trimming pared 2 bases from V and 2 bases from J, leaving 10 bases between. The CDR3 runs 15 residues. In nucleotides, the CDR3 is TGTGCCAGCAGCTTAATAGGGCGGGCCTACAATGAGCAGTTCTTC. Translating gives CASSLIGRAYNEQFF.

This sequence joins TRBV11-2 and TRBJ2-2, with 7 positions matching TRBD1. The V gene's germline CDR1 is SGHAT and CDR2 FQNNGV. The CDR3 length is 19 residues. J was trimmed by 4 bases and V by 4 bases; bases with no gene match: 18. The CDR3 DNA is TGTGCCAGCAGCTCTATAGTTTCAGGGGGTAGGGGCCCCACCGGGGAGCTGTTTTTT. Amino acids: CASSSIVSGGRGPTGELFF.